Presented here are 16 T cell receptor beta chains from one specimen sequenced in a study of blood T cell repertoires in COVID-19. Sequencing was performed with immunoSEQ multiplex PCR; in TCRdb, only in-frame clones are kept and a portion is missing. The sample lists nearly 15,000 clones, roughly 90% occurring once. The material sequenced was peripheral blood. Receptors were obtained from a human donor in a cohort sampled during active COVID-19.

This clone has only one observation. This rearrangement joins TRBV10-3 to TRBJ2-1, with 7 bases identical to TRBD1. This CDR3 has 16 amino acids. With 6 bases clipped from V and 1 base from J, the junction kept 9 bases outside the gene matches. Germline-derived CDR1 and CDR2 are ENHRY and SYGVKD. This CDR3 is CAIRPTGAVSYNEQFF. CDR3 DNA: TGTGCCATCAGGCCTACAGGGGCGGTATCCTACAATGAGCAGTTCTTC.

This chain joins TRBV30 and TRBJ1-5; the D gene is possibly TRBD1 (6 bases). This CDR3 has 15 residues. CDR1 GTSNPN and CDR2 SVGIG come from the germline V gene (reference sequence). Trimming shortened V by 0 bases and J by 3 bases, and 12 bases separated the two germline ends. CDR3 in DNA: TGTGCCTGGAGTGTGGTCAGGGGACCCAATCAGCCCCAGCATTTT. The encoded protein is CAWSVVRGPNQPQHF.

CDR3 nucleotides: TGTGCCAGCAGCTTGGACGGCTACGAGCAGTACTTC. Encoded protein: CASSLDGYEQYF. The J gene is TRBJ2-7, the V gene TRBV5-6; D uncertain. The length of the CDR3 is 12 residues. Germline lookup yields CDR1 SGHDT and CDR2 YYEEEE. V lost 0 bases to trimming and J lost 3 bases, with 4 bases between them.

The V gene is TRBV6-1, the J gene TRBJ1-5, with D perhaps matching TRBD1 (5 bases). The CDR3 sequence is 15 residues long. The germline gives CDR1 MNHNS, CDR2 SASEGT. The V gene lost 3 bases and the J gene lost 4 bases, with 13 bases spanning the gap. The CDR3 loop is CASSDEGVGNQPQHF. CDR3 DNA sequence: TGTGCCAGCAGTGATGAAGGGGTCGGGAATCAGCCCCAGCATTTT.

This chain joins TRBV6-2 or TRBV6-3 and TRBJ1-1, with TRBD1 identical over 7 bases. With V trimmed by 5 bases and J by 0 bases, 3 bases remained unmatched. Germline V lookup: CDR1 MNHEY, CDR2 SVGEGT. The CDR3 loop spans 14 amino acids. CDR3 in DNA: TGTGCCAGCAGTCAGGGACAGATGAACACTGAAGCTTTCTTT. It yields the protein CASSQGQMNTEAFF.

The CDR3 sequence: CASSKVEGGQPQHF. Here the CDR3 DNA reads TGTGCCAGCAGCAAAGTAGAGGGAGGACAGCCCCAGCATTTT. The rearrangement joins TRBV21-1 to TRBJ1-5. TRBV21-1 is termed a pseudogene. The CDR3 sequence is 14 residues long.

The chain combines TRBV7-2 with TRBJ1-2; D is perhaps TRBD1 (6 bases). The germline V and J ends were trimmed by 1 base and 4 bases, with 7 bases remaining between them. Germline V gene data show CDR1 as SGHTA and CDR2 as FQGNSA. This CDR3 contains 13 residues. CDR3: CASSLEGGYGYTF. CDR3 sequence (DNA): TGTGCCAGCAGCTTAGAAGGGGGCTATGGCTACACCTTC.

The chain carries TRBV4-1 and TRBJ2-7; D unclear. Germline V CDR1 and CDR2: MGHRA, YSYEKL. The CDR3 has 13 residues. Trimming stripped 2 bases from V and 6 bases from J, with 11 bases between. The CDR3 reads CASSQFSSGEQYF. CDR3 bases: TGCGCCAGCAGCCAATTCTCTTCGGGCGAGCAGTACTTC.

The chain has TRBV2 and TRBJ2-2; 15 nucleotides line up with TRBD2. This CDR3 has 16 amino acids. Germline V CDR1 and CDR2: SNHLY, FYNNEI. Trimming took 8 bases from V and 5 from J; bases not matched to a gene: 6. The CDR3 reads CASRTSGGAETGELFF. The CDR3 region has the DNA TGTGCCAGCCGGACTAGCGGGGGGGCGGAAACCGGGGAGCTGTTTTTT.

The V call is TRBV7-9, the J call TRBJ1-2; no clear D gene. CDR3 length equals 14 residues. Germline CDR1 and CDR2: SEHNR and FQNEAQ (reference sequence). With 7 bases removed from V and 5 bases from J, the gap between germline ends came to 17 bases. This chain's CDR3 is CASTPNGGQYGYTF. DNA for the CDR3: TGTGCCAGCACCCCCAACGGCGGTCAATATGGCTACACCTTC.

The chain couples TRBV5-1 to TRBJ2-7; 7 bases match TRBD1. With 4 bases clipped from V and 0 bases from J, the junction kept 10 bases outside the gene matches. The CDR3 has 16 amino acids. The germline CDR1 and CDR2 sequences are SGHRS and YFSETQ. CDR3 coding DNA: TGCGCCAGCAGCACCGAACCGGGACAGAGCTCCTACGAGCAGTACTTC. Its translation is CASSTEPGQSSYEQYF.

The sample holds one count of this clone. The genes are TRBV6-6 and TRBJ2-1, with 7 nucleotides matching TRBD1. Germline V gene sequence: CDR1 MNHNY, CDR2 SVGAGI (reference sequence). This CDR3 comprises 13 residues. With 5 bases clipped from V and 9 bases from J, the junction kept 7 bases outside the gene matches. The CDR3 bases are TGTGCCAGCAGTACCTTGGACAGGTTTGAGCAGTTCTTC. This gives the protein CASSTLDRFEQFF.

The gene calls are TRBV12-5 and TRBJ2-7; maybe TRBD1 (6 bases). Looked up from germline, CDR1 is LGHNT and CDR2 is FRNRAP. This CDR3 has 16 residues. Trimming removed 0 bases from V and 0 bases from J, with 12 bases in between. The CDR3 nucleotides are TGTGCTAGTGGTTTGGTACGGCAGGGGAGCTCCTACGAGCAGTACTTC. This encodes CASGLVRQGSSYEQYF.

This chain uses TRBV11-1 with TRBJ2-7, with D uncertain. The V and J ends lost 1 base and 5 bases respectively, with 9 bases between them. Germline-derived CDR1 and CDR2 are SGHAT and FQDESV (reference sequence). The CDR3 spans 13 residues. The CDR3 DNA sequence: TGTGCCAGCAGCTTAGTCGGGTCCCACGAGCAGTACTTC. It encodes CASSLVGSHEQYF.

The CDR3 region has the DNA TGTGCCAGCAGCCAACAGGGCGGAACCGGGGAGCTGTTTTTT. This translates into CASSQQGGTGELFF. V gene TRBV7-8 combines with J gene TRBJ2-2, with D perhaps TRBD1 (6 bases). Germline V gene lookup returns CDR1 SGHVS and CDR2 FQNEAQ. The CDR3 is 14 residues long. Trimming took off 5 bases at V and 5 bases at J, with 12 bases between the two ends.

The chain joins TRBV7-2 to TRBJ2-3; 10 nucleotides match TRBD2. With 5 bases clipped from V and 4 bases from J, the junction kept 3 bases outside the gene matches. Germline lookup yields CDR1 SGHTA and CDR2 FQGNSA. The CDR3 runs to 14 residues. CDR3: CASSVSGGADTQYF. The CDR3 DNA reads TGTGCCAGCAGCGTGAGCGGGGGGGCAGATACGCAGTATTTT.